The source of this TCR beta chain is a study of blood T cell repertoires in COVID-19. Study at large: The study drew acute and convalescent COVID-19 samples from the United States, Italy and Spain. Sources were T cells, B-cell-depleted T cells, or PBMCs; the material itself was cDNA or gDNA.

The CDR3 spans 12 residues. Trimming shortened V by 0 bases and J by 5 bases, and 4 bases separated the two germline ends. The germline V gene encodes CDR1 SGHRS and CDR2 YFSETQ. In the study's own analysis: Counts of nucleated cells, estimated from reference gene primer amplification, were obtained. Here immunoSEQ multiplex PCR was the method, and the copy in TCRdb shows in-frame clones only, minus some. D and trimming were read from the DNA, whereas the V and J calls and clone size are those reported in that table. The top ten clones hold roughly 17% of a sample with over 130,000 clones, roughly 80% of them seen once.

The chain has TRBV5-1 and TRBJ2-3; D is unresolved. The sample consisted of peripheral blood. The receptor was derived from a man aged 50 or older with acute or convalescent COVID-19. The CDR3, as DNA: TGCGCCAGCAGCTTGGAACTAGATACGCAGTATTTT. Translated, it gives CASSLELDTQYF.